This TCR beta chain appears in the sequencing data of a study of T cell responses to AZD1222 COVID-19 vaccine (dated by TCRdb to 2020 to 2023). Background on the whole study: AZD1222 recipients given second doses at about 4 weeks or at about 12 weeks were pooled, since spike-specific TCR depth and breadth were not found to differ between the two schedules. A total of over 230 trial participants underwent TCR sequencing, of whom 200 to 220 had received two doses of AZD1222 and some 26 had received two doses of the MenACWY control vaccine. Enrollment into the trials was organized by age into subgroups of 18-55, 56-69 and 70-plus years, and those subgroups contained roughly 160, 29 and 62 TCR-sequenced participants, respectively.

Summary of the overall study and its limitations: Because no day 14 peak-response samples were available, the repertoires could be characterized only after the peak T cell response. Reportedly, close to half of the unique spike-specific TCRs recognized epitopes lying outside the regions that are mutated in the B.1.351 and B.1.1.7 variants. A significant rise in spike-specific TCR breadth and depth was observed after two AZD1222 doses relative to day 0 and relative to MenACWY recipients. Participants were mostly white British, with more females than males. The authors suggested clonal diversity may have been underestimated. Conclusions about previously exposed vaccinees are limited, since just a handful of AZD1222 recipients were seropositive for SARS-CoV-2 at baseline. The 56-69-year group was small, and its depth increase did not reach significance, likely because of low power. The vaccine-associated CD4 TCRs covered the entire spike protein, and the dominant responses fell in regions 160-218 and 743-854.

From the cysteine through the phenylalanine, the CDR3 covers 15 amino acids. Kept here is only the CDR3 DNA, which spans 45 bases and is read in frame from base 1. V and J are truncated by 6 bases and 6 bases respectively, leaving an intervening sequence of 15 bases. The germline V gene (reference sequence) provides CDR1 LGHDT and CDR2 YNNKEL. As for this clone: Which antigen it targets is not known. Per-nucleotide qualities are absent, and no much larger clonotype sits a single base away.

The CDR3 regions of human TCRbeta chains were analyzed by immunosequencing. Per the source publication's procedure: TCRs in the repertoires were matched against a reference library of SARS-CoV-2-specific TCRs that had been generated with the MIRA antigen-specificity platform. Breadth was defined as the fraction of unique TCRs that were SARS-CoV-2-associated, and depth was defined as the fraction of total T cells that were SARS-CoV-2-associated. Each spike-specific TCR was assigned to its reactive spike region and to a CD4 or CD8 class using the MIRA data. Log10-transformed breadth and depth values were compared by one-way ANOVA with Sidak's multiple comparisons tests. Drawn from immuneACCESS, this table holds only the in-frame rearrangements with V and J called that TCRdb kept. Clones are partly lost; checked studies trace under half to an unresolved V gene and leave the rest unexplained. V, J and clone size were drawn from that table, and D and trimming were deduced from the DNA. The sample table records 150,000 to 200,000 clones; roughly 90% of these occur just once. The ten biggest clones cover 2% to 3% of the sample.

Reading the label with the study, this specimen's time point is: baseline before first vaccination. Vaccinee samples came from UK trials COV001 and COV002, including a single-blind randomized controlled phase 2/3 trial of AZD1222 (ChAdOx1 nCoV-19) in healthy adults. For TCRbeta chain sequencing, PBMC samples from trial participants were taken at day 0 and at day 28 after the second dose. The rearranged chain carries TRBV3-1 (or the pseudogene TRBV3-2) and TRBJ1-6, with an unclear D gene assignment. The source material was peripheral blood, sampled on day 0 of AZD1222 vaccination. The source is an adult in good health. For the CDR3, the sequence is CASSPYTVGNSPLHF. DNA sequence: TGTGCCAGCAGTCCTTACACAGTGGGTAATTCACCCCTCCACTTT.